This TCR beta chain emerged from a study of blood T cell repertoires in COVID-19 (dated by TCRdb to the early 2020s). In the study overall: Samples from collaborators originated in the United States, Italy and Spain and spanned both the acute and convalescent phases of COVID-19. Nearly every sample came with metadata listing a de-identified subject ID, COVID-19 status, age in years and sex. Where available, HLA class I and class II types were taken from metadata supplied by the sample provider and were not determined by assay-based typing. The samples were drawn from two sources: the first 160 participants of the ongoing ImmuneRACE study, and fewer than 1,500 subjects contributed by 6 global collaborators. The dataset comprised deeply sampled blood TCRbeta repertoires from subjects exposed to, actively infected with, or recovered from COVID-19. The material from the prospective study consisted of cDNA or gDNA derived from T cells, B-cell-depleted T cells, or PBMCs. The repertoires were released in a freely available public database intended as a resource for research on the immune response to SARS-CoV-2. Findings and caveats that apply to the study as a whole: The amount of clinical and demographic metadata varied by source and participant and was provided uncurated.

The germline V gene encodes CDR1 SGHAT and CDR2 FQNNGV. V ends up 3 bases short and J 13 bases short, with an unmatched junction base count of 7. There are 14 amino acids in the CDR3, from cysteine to phenylalanine inclusive. The retained sequence is limited to the CDR3, 42 bases, with the frame set at the first base. TCRbeta CDR3 regions were amplified from genomic DNA by means of the immunoSEQ Assay, a bias-controlled multiplex PCR. Per the authors' processing: The number of nucleated cells in each sample was estimated from the amplification of reference gene primers within the assay. To quantify the absolute abundance of each unique TCRbeta CDR3 rearrangement, sequence reads were collapsed and filtered. For each sample, productive Simpson clonality was calculated as the square root of Simpson's diversity index over productive rearrangements. Entries here come from immuneACCESS through TCRdb and include only in-frame sequences with V and J called. Some clones fail to appear in such tables; in the studies checked, an unresolved V gene covers under half of the shortfall, and the cause of the remainder is unknown. The D gene and trimming were derived from the DNA, and the V and J assignments and clone size from that table. This sample gives 150,000 to 200,000 clones in total; roughly 80% of them show up just once. Roughly 9.1% of the sample comes from the top ten.

To note about this clone: Its antigen target is currently unknown. No base quality values were provided; no much bigger clone lies one nucleotide off.

The collaborating institutions used their own protocols to collect whole blood in K2EDTA tubes. For TCRbeta analysis, collaborators shipped samples as frozen whole blood, isolated PBMCs, or DNA extracted from either of those sample types. This clonotype originated in a woman between 70 and 85 years old with acute or convalescent COVID-19. The chain was built from TRBV11-2 and TRBJ2-5; TRBD2 aligns with 14 central bases. The sample was peripheral blood. DNA sequence: TGTGCCAGCAGCTTCAGACTAGCGGGGGGGAGTCGGTACTTC. This translates into CASSFRLAGGSRYF.